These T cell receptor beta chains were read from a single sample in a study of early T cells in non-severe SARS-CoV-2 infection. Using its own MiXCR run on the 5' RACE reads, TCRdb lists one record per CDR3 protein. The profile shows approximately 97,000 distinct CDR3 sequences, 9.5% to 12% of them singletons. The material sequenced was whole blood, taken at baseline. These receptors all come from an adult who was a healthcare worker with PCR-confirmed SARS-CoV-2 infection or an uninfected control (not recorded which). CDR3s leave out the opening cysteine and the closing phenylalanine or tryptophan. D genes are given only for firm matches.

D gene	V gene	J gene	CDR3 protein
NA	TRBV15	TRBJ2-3	ATSMGSSTDTQY
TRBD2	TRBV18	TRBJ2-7	ASSPGTRGYEQY
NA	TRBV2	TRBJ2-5	ASRGGQETQY
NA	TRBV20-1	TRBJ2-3	SARAGLSDTQY
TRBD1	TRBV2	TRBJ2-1	ASRDRTGSNEQF
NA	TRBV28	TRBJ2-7	ASSPQSTYEQY
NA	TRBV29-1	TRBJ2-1	SAGLTGNEQF
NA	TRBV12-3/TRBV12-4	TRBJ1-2	ASSFQSYYGYT
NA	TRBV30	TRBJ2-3	AWGTGISTDTQY
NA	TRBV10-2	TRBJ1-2	ASRRENNYGYT
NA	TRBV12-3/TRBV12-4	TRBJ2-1	ASSAGLSGPNEQF
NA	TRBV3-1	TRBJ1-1	ASSQFGGASEAF
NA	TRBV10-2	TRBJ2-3	ASRQGSTDTQY
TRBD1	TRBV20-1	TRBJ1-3	SASPYRDRKNTIY
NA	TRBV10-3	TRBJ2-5	AISTFGQQETQY
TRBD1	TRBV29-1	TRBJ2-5	SAGTGGQETQY
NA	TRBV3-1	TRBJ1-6	ASSQVRTENSPLH
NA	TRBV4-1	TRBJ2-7	ASSQGFVIGSYEQY
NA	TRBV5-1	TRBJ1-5	ASSLYQPQH
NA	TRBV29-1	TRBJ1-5	STRQALNQPQH
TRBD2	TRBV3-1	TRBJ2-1	ASSPSGGAYNEQF
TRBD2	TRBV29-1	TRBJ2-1	SVEEGGLFEQF
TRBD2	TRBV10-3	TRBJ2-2	AISESTSGGPNTGELF
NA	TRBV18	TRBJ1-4	ASSPGRPPGEKLF
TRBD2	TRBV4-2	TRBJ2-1	ASSQDTAGGPRNEQF
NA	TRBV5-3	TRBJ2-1	ARSPGTYNEQF
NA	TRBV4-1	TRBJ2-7	ASSEDVGVRGSSYEQY
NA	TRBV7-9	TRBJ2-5	ASSFPLQGQETQY
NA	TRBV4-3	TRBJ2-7	ASSQESYGAEEQY
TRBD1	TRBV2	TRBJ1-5	ASSYDRDQPQH
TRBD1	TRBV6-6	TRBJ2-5	ASSDYRGQETQY
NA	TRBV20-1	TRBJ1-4	SSRRGTNEKLF
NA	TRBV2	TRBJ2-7	ASTRQGAYEQY
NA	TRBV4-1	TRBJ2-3	ASSQDVGDTQY
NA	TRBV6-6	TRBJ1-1	ATKTTGNTEAF
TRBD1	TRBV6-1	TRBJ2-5	ASSGGQLEETQY
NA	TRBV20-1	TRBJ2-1	SAERYEQF
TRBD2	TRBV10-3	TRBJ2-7	ATTALAGATYEQY
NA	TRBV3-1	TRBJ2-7	ASSHYLASKAYEQY
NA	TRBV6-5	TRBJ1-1	ASSYMAGEAF
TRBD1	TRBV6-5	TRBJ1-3	ASSYGTGGNLAGNTIY
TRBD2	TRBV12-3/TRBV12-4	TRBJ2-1	ASILTSGSHNEQF
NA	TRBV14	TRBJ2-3	ASSQGRADTQY
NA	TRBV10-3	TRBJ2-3	AISERPYYTDTQY
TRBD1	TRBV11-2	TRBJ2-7	ASSWDSSIAYEQY
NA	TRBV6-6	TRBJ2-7	ASSYYGGPSSYEQY
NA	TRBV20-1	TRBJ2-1	SAFRGIRYNEQF
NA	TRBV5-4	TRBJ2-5	ASSLDALQETQY
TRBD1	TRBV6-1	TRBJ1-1	ASEPGQGNTEAF
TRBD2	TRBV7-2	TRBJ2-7	ASSPGGPEQY
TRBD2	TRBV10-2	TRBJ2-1	ASSPSGSPRNEQF
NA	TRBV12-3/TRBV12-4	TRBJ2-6	ASRLGGANVLT
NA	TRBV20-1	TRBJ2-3	SAISGGGTDTQY
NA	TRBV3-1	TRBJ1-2	ASRLEGTGYYGYT